The rows below give T cell receptor beta chains drawn from one sample of a study of T cells expressing NK-cell markers. Reanalyzing the 5' RACE reads, TCRdb keeps one entry per CDR3 protein, without DNA. The table lists roughly 430,000 distinct CDR3 sequences, with 7.3% in the top ten. The sequencing input was blood T cells: a sorted CD56 or NKG2C T cell subset, CD4+ or CD8+ T cells, or bulk PBMC T cells (not recorded which). The receptor source for this set is a woman between 18 and 75 years old in good health. Each CDR3 is given with its conserved first and last residue.

j_gene: TRBJ2-1
v_gene: TRBV10-3
CDR3aa: CAISEIADHNEQFF

j_gene: TRBJ2-7
v_gene: TRBV7-2
CDR3aa: CASSLPNSYEQYF

j_gene: TRBJ2-2
v_gene: TRBV5-4
CDR3aa: CASSPQGGSTGELFF

j_gene: TRBJ2-7
v_gene: TRBV12-3/TRBV12-4
CDR3aa: CASSNQGTEQYF

j_gene: TRBJ2-1
v_gene: TRBV18
CDR3aa: CASSPGGNEQFF

j_gene: TRBJ1-4
v_gene: TRBV7-8
CDR3aa: CASSFDGRGEKLFF

j_gene: TRBJ2-3
v_gene: TRBV5-6
CDR3aa: CASSLRQDTQYF

j_gene: TRBJ1-1
v_gene: TRBV7-2
CDR3aa: CASSLIPEAFF

j_gene: TRBJ2-2
v_gene: TRBV19
CDR3aa: CASTADPRGRELFF

j_gene: TRBJ1-2
v_gene: TRBV13
CDR3aa: CASSFTTGNGWGYTF

j_gene: TRBJ2-4
v_gene: TRBV4-3
CDR3aa: CASSQDRDRVYIQYF

j_gene: TRBJ2-1
v_gene: TRBV19
CDR3aa: CASSMMTGGTSYNEQFF

j_gene: TRBJ2-2
v_gene: TRBV12-5
CDR3aa: CASANTNTGELFF

j_gene: TRBJ2-1
v_gene: TRBV19
CDR3aa: CASSSPFELGRPDKYNEQFF

j_gene: TRBJ2-3
v_gene: TRBV7-2
CDR3aa: CASSISGGREDTQYF

j_gene: TRBJ2-3
v_gene: TRBV18
CDR3aa: CASSPLRRTSTDTQYF

j_gene: TRBJ1-5
v_gene: TRBV27
CDR3aa: CASSLGGIQPQHF

j_gene: TRBJ2-1
v_gene: TRBV12-3/TRBV12-4
CDR3aa: CASSFRAGGYNEQFF

j_gene: TRBJ1-5
v_gene: TRBV13
CDR3aa: CASSLGGGVSNQPQHF

j_gene: TRBJ2-1
v_gene: TRBV4-2
CDR3aa: CASSQGVSDTNEQFF

j_gene: TRBJ2-2
v_gene: TRBV20-1
CDR3aa: CSATRRLAKNTGELFF

j_gene: TRBJ2-7
v_gene: TRBV7-2
CDR3aa: CASSQKASGSWEQYF

j_gene: TRBJ2-5
v_gene: TRBV7-2
CDR3aa: CASSLTGLAGLGETQYF

j_gene: TRBJ2-1
v_gene: TRBV20-1
CDR3aa: CSAHRPGLQNNEQFF

j_gene: TRBJ2-1
v_gene: TRBV9
CDR3aa: CASSGVYNEQFF

j_gene: TRBJ2-3
v_gene: TRBV3-1
CDR3aa: CASCLAGVSTDTQYF

j_gene: TRBJ2-3
v_gene: TRBV20-1
CDR3aa: CSARAASGRSADTQYF

j_gene: TRBJ1-2
v_gene: TRBV6-1
CDR3aa: CASSETGDYGYTF

j_gene: TRBJ2-1
v_gene: TRBV10-3
CDR3aa: CAIRDRVINEQFF

j_gene: TRBJ1-2
v_gene: TRBV20-1
CDR3aa: CSARDLDGYTF

j_gene: TRBJ2-1
v_gene: TRBV25-1
CDR3aa: CASSDRTSGRQEINEQFF

j_gene: TRBJ1-1
v_gene: TRBV25-1
CDR3aa: CASSEYHGKNTEAFF

j_gene: TRBJ2-7
v_gene: TRBV6-5
CDR3aa: CASSYGSGEQYF

j_gene: TRBJ2-3
v_gene: TRBV5-1
CDR3aa: CASRLAGDTDTQYF

j_gene: TRBJ2-7
v_gene: TRBV20-1
CDR3aa: CSAPVGGGKQYF

j_gene: TRBJ1-1
v_gene: TRBV7-2
CDR3aa: CASSSRDRGVEAFF

j_gene: TRBJ2-7
v_gene: TRBV5-1
CDR3aa: CASSLGRQHYEQYF

j_gene: TRBJ2-3
v_gene: TRBV19
CDR3aa: CASRPSFSGGTDTQYF

j_gene: TRBJ1-1
v_gene: TRBV7-2
CDR3aa: CASSRLGQMNTEAFF

j_gene: TRBJ1-2
v_gene: TRBV6-4
CDR3aa: CASSFDASGYGYTF

j_gene: TRBJ2-3
v_gene: TRBV7-2
CDR3aa: CASSARQVGTDTQYF

j_gene: TRBJ2-5
v_gene: TRBV5-6
CDR3aa: CASSNVQRAVLQETQYF

j_gene: TRBJ2-1
v_gene: TRBV5-1
CDR3aa: CASSLIGYNEQFF

j_gene: TRBJ1-1
v_gene: TRBV29-1
CDR3aa: CSVSRGRDTEAFF

j_gene: TRBJ1-1
v_gene: TRBV27
CDR3aa: CASSSGQVNTEAFF

j_gene: TRBJ2-1
v_gene: TRBV5-5
CDR3aa: CASSPWDFPNEQFF

j_gene: TRBJ2-1
v_gene: TRBV7-9
CDR3aa: CASSLGPYQGGNEQFF

j_gene: TRBJ2-3
v_gene: TRBV5-1
CDR3aa: CASKGGGLSTDTQYF

j_gene: TRBJ2-3
v_gene: TRBV20-1
CDR3aa: CSAHIGLAGTDTQYF

j_gene: TRBJ2-6
v_gene: TRBV20-1
CDR3aa: CSARDHAGASGANVLTF

j_gene: TRBJ2-2
v_gene: TRBV20-1
CDR3aa: CSAGPGTGAFSGELFF

j_gene: TRBJ2-7
v_gene: TRBV20-1
CDR3aa: CSARDPLAGGYEQYF